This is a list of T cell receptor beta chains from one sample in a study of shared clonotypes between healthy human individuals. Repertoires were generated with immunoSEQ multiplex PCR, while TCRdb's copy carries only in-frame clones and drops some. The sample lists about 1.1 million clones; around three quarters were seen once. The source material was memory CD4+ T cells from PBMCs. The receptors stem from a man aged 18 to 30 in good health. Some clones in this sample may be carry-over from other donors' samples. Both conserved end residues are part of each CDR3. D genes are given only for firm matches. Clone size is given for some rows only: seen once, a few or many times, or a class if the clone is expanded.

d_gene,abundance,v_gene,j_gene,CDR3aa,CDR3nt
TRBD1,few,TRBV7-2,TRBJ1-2,CASSLERDRDYTF,TGTGCCAGCAGCTTAGAACGGGACAGGGACTACACCTTC
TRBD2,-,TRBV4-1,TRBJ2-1,CASSQVTTSGEAINEQFF,TGCGCCAGCAGCCAAGTAACGACTAGCGGGGAGGCGATTAATGAGCAGTTCTTC
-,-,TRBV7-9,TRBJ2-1,CASSLKAGEQFF,TGTGCCAGCAGCTTAAAGGCGGGCGAGCAGTTCTTC
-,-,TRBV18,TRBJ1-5,CASSLLQVSNQPQHF,TGTGCCAGCTCACTTTTACAGGTCAGCAATCAGCCCCAGCATTTT
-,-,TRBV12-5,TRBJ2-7,CASGFSREQYF,TGTGCTAGTGGTTTCTCCCGCGAGCAGTACTTC
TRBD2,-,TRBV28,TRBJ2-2,CASSLRRGSGTGELFF,TGTGCCAGCAGTTTGAGGCGCGGGAGTGGAACCGGGGAGCTGTTTTTT
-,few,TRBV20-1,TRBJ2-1,CSARPINEQFF,TGCAGTGCTAGACCTATCAATGAGCAGTTCTTC
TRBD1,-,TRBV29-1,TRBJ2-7,CSVGQGSTYEQYF,TGCAGCGTGGGACAGGGGTCTACCTACGAGCAGTACTTC
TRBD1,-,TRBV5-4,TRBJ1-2,CASSPGQGGHGYTF,TGTGCCAGCAGCCCTGGACAGGGAGGGCATGGCTACACCTTC
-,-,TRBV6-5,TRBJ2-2,CASSPAPGGTGELFF,TGTGCCAGCAGTCCGGCACCAGGAGGCACCGGGGAGCTGTTTTTT
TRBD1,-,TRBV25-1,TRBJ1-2,CASSELAGQGEDYGYTF,TGTGCCAGCAGTGAATTAGCCGGACAGGGGGAGGACTATGGCTACACCTTC
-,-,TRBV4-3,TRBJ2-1,CASSQVSGNNEQFF,TGCGCCAGCAGCCAAGTGTCCGGGAACAATGAGCAGTTCTTC
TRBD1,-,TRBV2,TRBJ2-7,CASAGTGLSYEQYF,TGTGCCAGCGCCGGGACAGGTCTATCCTACGAGCAGTACTTC